Listed below are T cell receptor beta chains from one sample, sequenced in a study of PD-L1 blockade in urothelial cancer. The protocol was immunoSEQ multiplex PCR, while the TCRdb copy is restricted to in-frame clones and leaves out a portion. The repertoire includes about 52,000 clones, about 80% of them detected once, and less than 4.5% sits in the top ten. This sample comprised PBMCs, obtained around atezolizumab (anti-PD-L1) treatment. All receptors derive from a man between 65 and 85 years old with urothelial cancer. Each CDR3 is given with its conserved first and last residue. Fields, in order: D gene, clone size, J gene, V gene, CDR3 DNA, CDR3 protein. A D gene is named only where the DNA matches it firmly. Not every row has a clone size; where given, it reads once, few, many or a size class.

>NA|few|TRBJ2-2|TRBV2
TGTGCCAGCAGTGGACAAACGAACACCGGGGAGCTGTTTTTT
CASSGQTNTGELFF
>NA|NA|TRBJ2-1|TRBV7-9
TGTGCCAGCAGCTTTGTTTCGGGAGTGGGTAATGAGCAGTTCTTC
CASSFVSGVGNEQFF
>TRBD2|NA|TRBJ2-3|TRBV7-9
TGTGCCAGCAGCTTAGGAGGGAGGGGAGATACGCAGTATTTT
CASSLGGRGDTQYF
>TRBD1|NA|TRBJ2-1|TRBV2
TGTGCCAGCAGTTACCAACAGGGGACGTTCTACAATGAGCAGTTCTTC
CASSYQQGTFYNEQFF
>NA|NA|TRBJ2-7|TRBV27
TGTGCCAGCAGTTTATCGGGCAGGGCCTCCTACGAGCAGTACTTC
CASSLSGRASYEQYF
>TRBD2|NA|TRBJ2-5|TRBV5-1
TGCGCCAGCAGTCGTGGACTAGCGGGGGAAGAGACCCAGTACTTC
CASSRGLAGEETQYF
>TRBD1|NA|TRBJ2-2|TRBV5-6
TGTGCCAGCAGCCTCGGACAGGGAAACACCGGGGAGCTGTTTTTT
CASSLGQGNTGELFF
>TRBD2|NA|TRBJ2-1|TRBV9
TGTGCCAGCAGCCCCCGACTAGCGGTAACCTACAATGAGCAGTTCTTC
CASSPRLAVTYNEQFF
>NA|NA|TRBJ1-4|TRBV18
TGTGCCAGCTCACCTTACAGGGAAACTAATGAAAAACTGTTTTTT
CASSPYRETNEKLFF
>NA|NA|TRBJ2-1|TRBV2
TGTGCCAGCAGTGGCGGGATTGGATCCTATGAGCAGTTCTTC
CASSGGIGSYEQFF
>NA|NA|TRBJ2-2|TRBV19
TGTGCCAGTAGTATAACAGGGAGGGACGGGGAGCTGTTTTTT
CASSITGRDGELFF
>TRBD1|NA|TRBJ1-2|TRBV6-5
TGTGCCAGCAGTTACTCGGGACAGCTATCCCGAGGCTACACCTTC
CASSYSGQLSRGYTF
>TRBD1|NA|TRBJ2-4|TRBV27
TGTGCCAGCAGTCCGAGGGGGCTAGGCATTCAGTACTTC
CASSPRGLGIQYF
>TRBD1|NA|TRBJ1-4|TRBV5-4
TGTGCCAGCAGCGGGACAGGGGCAACTAATGAAAAACTGTTTTTT
CASSGTGATNEKLFF
>TRBD2|NA|TRBJ2-7|TRBV14
TGTGCCAGCAGCCAAGCCGGGACTAGCGGGGCCTACGAGCAGTACTTC
CASSQAGTSGAYEQYF
>TRBD2|NA|TRBJ2-1|TRBV7-3
TGTGCCAGCAGCTTAACTAGCGGGTTTGAGCAGTTCTTC
CASSLTSGFEQFF
>TRBD1|once|TRBJ1-2|TRBV18
TGTGCCAGCTCACCGACAGGGGTGTACGGCTACACCTTC
CASSPTGVYGYTF
>TRBD1|NA|TRBJ2-7|TRBV5-6
TGTGCCAGCAGCTTTATGATAGGAGGACAGGGCGGTTACGAGCAGTACTTC
CASSFMIGGQGGYEQYF
>NA|once|TRBJ1-2|TRBV30
TGTGCCTGGAGTAGGCGGGGAGCCCTCTATGGCTACACCTTC
CAWSRRGALYGYTF
>NA|NA|TRBJ2-1|TRBV5-1
TGCGCCAGCAGCTTGAATCAGATCCGCAATGAGCAGTTCTTC
CASSLNQIRNEQFF
>NA|NA|TRBJ1-2|TRBV18
TGTGCCAGCTCACCAGGAGGTCGTGGCTACACCTTC
CASSPGGRGYTF
>TRBD1|NA|TRBJ2-5|TRBV11-3
TGTGCCAGCAGCCAGACAGGGTATGGGGAGACCCAGTACTTC
CASSQTGYGETQYF
>NA|NA|TRBJ1-4|TRBV19
TGTGCCAGTAAACACAGGGTGGGAAATGAAAAACTGTTTTTT
CASKHRVGNEKLFF
>TRBD1|few|TRBJ2-7|TRBV18
TGTGCCAGCTCCCATACCGGGACAGGGGAAGGCTACGAGCAGTACTTC
CASSHTGTGEGYEQYF
>NA|NA|TRBJ1-1|TRBV7-9
TGTGCCAGCAGCTTTGAAGCTGCTGAAGCTTTCTTT
CASSFEAAEAFF
>NA|NA|TRBJ2-2|TRBV19
TGTGCCAGTAGTGCGGACAGAAGACCGAACACCGGGGAGCTGTTTTTT
CASSADRRPNTGELFF
>NA|NA|TRBJ1-5|TRBV5-5
TGTGCCAGCAGCTTAACAGACAATCAGCCCCAGCATTTT
CASSLTDNQPQHF
>NA|NA|TRBJ1-1|TRBV9
TGTGCCAGCAGCTCAAAGGGGTCAGGGAACACTGAAGCTTTCTTT
CASSSKGSGNTEAFF
>NA|NA|TRBJ1-1|TRBV6-1
TGTGCCACCAGACCCGTCAGGGTCACTGAAGCTTTCTTT
CATRPVRVTEAFF
>NA|NA|TRBJ1-1|TRBV19
TGTGCCAGTAGCGACAGAATTAACACTGAAGCTTTCTTT
CASSDRINTEAFF
>NA|medium-sized|TRBJ1-5|TRBV19
TGTGCCAGTAGTGACATTAGCAATCAGCCCCAGCATTTT
CASSDISNQPQHF
>TRBD2|NA|TRBJ2-7|TRBV4-3
TGCGCCAGCAGCCGCGGACTAGCGGGGGGGCAGTATGGCGAGCAGTACTTC
CASSRGLAGGQYGEQYF
>NA|NA|TRBJ2-3|TRBV18
TGTGCCAGCTCACGCTACACAGATACGCAGTATTTT
CASSRYTDTQYF
>NA|NA|TRBJ2-7|TRBV28
TGTGCCAGCAGGGGCACGACGGGGAAATCCTACGAGCAGTACTTC
CASRGTTGKSYEQYF
>NA|NA|TRBJ1-2|TRBV4-1
TGCGCCAGCAGCCCGCCCAGGGTAGTGGGATATGGCTACACCTTC
CASSPPRVVGYGYTF
>NA|few|TRBJ1-1|TRBV5-1
TGCGCCAGCAGCCCCAGGACAGCGAACACTGAAGCTTTCTTT
CASSPRTANTEAFF
>TRBD2|NA|TRBJ2-7|TRBV6-1
TGTGCCAGCAGTGAAAGCGGGAGGGACTACGAGCAGTACTTC
CASSESGRDYEQYF